This T cell receptor beta chain is from a study of shared clonotypes between healthy human individuals. Study as a whole: Each donor's CD4 naive and CD4 memory cells filled three plates apiece, CD8 naive two, and CD8 memory one. Points from the study as a whole: There were few donors, and this limited the genetic and exposure-history diversity represented. The study found about 5% of naive CD4 clonotypes shared across a handful of donors.

In the naive CD8 group, cells lacked CD45RO and were positively selected for CCR7, so terminally differentiated effector memory CD45RA+ cells were left out. The CDR3 consists of 16 residues. V was shortened by 5 bases and J by 2 bases, with 15 bases between the two germline ends. CDR1 is SGHAT, CDR2 FQNNGV, per germline. Several immunoSEQ plates held equal portions of the genomic DNA taken from each subset. The repertoire was sequenced with immunoSEQ multiplex PCR; TCRdb's copy has only in-frame clones and lacks some. The table shows about 2.2 million clones, with 85% to 95% occurring only once. As for this clone: Its cognate antigen is unknown.

This TCR was sampled from a man between 18 and 35 years old in good health. Some clones in this sample may be carry-over from other donors' samples. The chain has TRBV11-2 and TRBJ1-4; D not certain. Sequencing input: naive CD8+ T cells from PBMCs. For the CDR3, the DNA is TGTGCCAGCAGCCCGCTTAGAAGACGGACTAATGAAAAACTGTTTTTT. Encoded protein: CASSPLRRRTNEKLFF.